This T cell receptor beta chain originates from a study of CD8+ T cells in alopecia areata. Study at large: Patients in the treated group were given tofacitinib by mouth, 5 to 10 mg twice a day.

CDR1 is PRHDT and CDR2 is FYEKMQ in the germline V gene (reference sequence). The CDR3 totals 12 residues. Trimming took 5 bases from V and 6 from J, leaving 7 bases between them. RNA was isolated and reverse transcribed to cDNA, the sequencing template. The protocol was immunoSEQ multiplex PCR, while the TCRdb copy is restricted to in-frame clones and leaves out a portion. The table shows more than 140,000 clones, with about 88% occurring only once. Treatment in this sample: oral pan-JAK inhibitor, 5-10 mg twice daily. The starting material was CD8+ T cells sorted from blood, obtained at week 4, from a patient treated with tofacitinib. V usage is TRBV13 and J usage is TRBJ2-2, with D perhaps TRBD2 (6 bases). The TCR sequence derives from a human donor with alopecia areata. The CDR3 protein is CASSRGSGELFF. The CDR3 nucleotides read TGTGCCAGCAGCCGGGGGTCCGGGGAGCTGTTTTTT.